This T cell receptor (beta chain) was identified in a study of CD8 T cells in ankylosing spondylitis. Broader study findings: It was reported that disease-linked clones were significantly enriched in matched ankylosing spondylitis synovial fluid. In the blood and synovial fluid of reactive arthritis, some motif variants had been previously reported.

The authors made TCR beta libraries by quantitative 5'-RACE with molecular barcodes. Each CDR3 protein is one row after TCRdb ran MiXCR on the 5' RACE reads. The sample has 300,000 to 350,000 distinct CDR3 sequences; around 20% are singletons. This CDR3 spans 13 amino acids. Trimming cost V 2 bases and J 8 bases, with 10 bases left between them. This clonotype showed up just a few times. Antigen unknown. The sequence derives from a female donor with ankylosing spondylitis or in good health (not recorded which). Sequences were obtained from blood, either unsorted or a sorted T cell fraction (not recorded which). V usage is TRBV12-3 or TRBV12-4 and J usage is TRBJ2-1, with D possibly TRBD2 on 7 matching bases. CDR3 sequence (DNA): TGTGCCAGCAGTTTAAGGGGGGGCCATGAGCAGTTCTTC. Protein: CASSLRGGHEQFF.